This T cell receptor beta chain is drawn from a study of shared clonotypes between healthy human individuals. Assay: immunoSEQ multiplex PCR; the TCRdb copy retains only in-frame clones and omits some. The sample has around 330,000 clones, around two thirds seen once. Germline V gene sequence: CDR1 LGHNA, CDR2 YSLEER. The CDR3 consists of 14 residues. Trimming stripped 0 bases from V and 3 bases from J, with 9 bases between. This chain joins TRBV4-3 and TRBJ2-7; no firm D call. The receptor was derived from a man younger than 40 in good health. The material sequenced was memory CD4+ T cells sorted from blood. Documented subset: CD45RA-negative fraction. The CDR3 protein is CASSQDWRNYEQYF. The CDR3, as DNA: TGCGCCAGCAGCCAAGACTGGAGAAACTACGAGCAGTACTTC.